This passage covers 31 T cell receptor beta chains from one sample sequenced in a study of CD8+CD57+ T cells in acquired aplastic anemia. TCR beta VDJ combinations and CDR3 sequences were profiled from genomic DNA. Via MiXCR, TCRdb re-called the reads, giving one row per CDR3 protein. There are roughly 290,000 distinct CDR3 sequences in the sample; under 60% occur only once, and 1.3% lies in the top ten. The patients chosen for sequencing had shown expansion of CD8+CD57+ cells (detected by flow cytometry). Specimen: sorted CD4+, CD8+, or CD8+CD57+ T cells (not recorded which) from PBMCs. The receptors here all came from a human donor with aplastic anemia.

This clonotype was counted once. The chain recombines TRBV20-1 with TRBJ2-7, with D perhaps matching TRBD1 (6 bases). CDR1 and CDR2 (germline): DFQATT, SNEGSKA (reference sequence). Trimming stripped 6 bases from V and 1 base from J, with 19 bases between. The CDR3 length is 15 residues. This CDR3 reads CSATGNIDRSYEQYF. CDR3 nucleotide sequence: TGCAGTGCCACAGGGAACATAGACAGGTCCTACGAGCAGTACTTC.

In the case of this clonotype: A much larger clone is a single base away; this may be a read error. The CDR3 carries no conserved terminal phenylalanine or tryptophan, so it likely arises from a read error. The chain is built from TRBV6-1 and TRBJ2-7; D may be TRBD1 (5 bases). Trimming pared 9 bases from V and 7 bases from J, leaving 22 bases between. The CDR3 contains 14 residues. CDR1 and CDR2 (germline): MNHNS, SASEGT. This CDR3 reads CASHRTSLLGEQYL. As DNA, the CDR3 is TGTGCCAGTCACCGGACAAGCCTTCTGGGGGAGCAGTACCTC.

The chain recombines TRBV5-5 with TRBJ2-1, with D tentatively TRBD2 (5 bases). CDR3 length: 14 residues. V dropped 5 bases and J dropped 0 bases, with 9 bases sitting between them. Germline V gives CDR1 SGHKS, CDR2 YYEKEE (reference sequence). CDR3 coding DNA: TGTGCCAGCAGGGGTGGGAGCTCCTACAATGAGCAGTTCTTC. It yields the protein CASRGGSSYNEQFF. Using reference TRBV5-5 and TRBJ2-1 for the parts outside the CDR3, the full variable domain is DAGVTQSPTHLIKTRGQQVTLRCSPISGHKSVSWYQQVLGQGPQFIFQYYEKEERGRGNFPDRFSARQFPNYSSELNVNALLLGDSALYLCASRGGSSYNEQFFGPGTRLTVL.

The V gene is TRBV20-1, the J gene TRBJ2-7; 15 bases fit TRBD2. CDR1 is DFQATT, CDR2 SNEGSKA, per germline (reference sequence). This CDR3 spans 16 amino acids. The V segment lost 0 bases and the J segment 6 bases; nucleotides outside the gene matches: 6. The CDR3 is CSAREGGLAGGGEQYF. The DNA for the CDR3 is TGCAGTGCTAGAGAGGGAGGACTAGCGGGAGGGGGCGAGCAGTACTTC.

The chain uses TRBV20-1 and TRBJ1-2; D possibly corresponds to TRBD1 (5 bases). Germline assignment: CDR1 DFQATT and CDR2 SNEGSKA (reference sequence). Trimming cost V 1 base and J 4 bases, with 16 bases left between them. The CDR3 length is 15 residues. The CDR3 protein is CSARAGTAASYGYTF. Written as DNA, the CDR3 is TGCAGTGCTAGAGCTGGGACGGCAGCTAGCTATGGCTACACCTTC.

This clonotype was detected only a few times. V and J are TRBV3-1 and TRBJ2-5, with TRBD2 identical over 8 bases. Germline CDR1 is LGHDT and CDR2 is YNNKEL (reference sequence). V lost 1 base and J lost 5; bases outside the gene matches: 3. This CDR3 has 14 residues. CDR3: CASSQAGGPETQYF. In DNA, the CDR3 is TGTGCCAGCAGCCAAGCGGGGGGGCCGGAGACCCAGTACTTC.

This clonotype was counted between two and nine times. The chain links TRBV10-3 to TRBJ2-7; D perhaps matches TRBD2 (5 bases). The germline gives CDR1 ENHRY, CDR2 SYGVKD. Trimming stripped 8 bases from V and 4 bases from J, with 15 bases between. The CDR3 length is 13 residues. CDR3 in DNA: TGTGCCATCCGGAGCGGAGCTTCTTACGAGCAGTACTTC. Translation: CAIRSGASYEQYF.

The V call is TRBV7-3, the J call TRBJ1-2; no firm D call. Germline V lookup: CDR1 SGHTA, CDR2 FQGTGA. Trimming stripped 2 bases from V and 0 bases from J, with 13 bases between. CDR3 size: 16 residues. CDR3 nucleotides: TGTGCCAGCAGCTTAGACGGGAACACCACTAACTATGGCTACACCTTC. It encodes CASSLDGNTTNYGYTF.

The rearrangement uses TRBV5-1 and TRBJ1-5, with D tentatively TRBD1 (6 bases). The CDR3 has 18 amino acids. Germline CDR1 SGHRS, CDR2 YFSETQ. Between the trimmed V and J ends, which lost 5 bases and 8 bases, there was a span of 29 bases. The CDR3 region has the DNA TGCGCCAGCAGTGTCGGGGGGCGGACCACCCTAAAAGATAAGCCCCAGCATTTT. Encoded protein: CASSVGGRTTLKDKPQHF.

The chain couples TRBV5-1 to TRBJ2-4; 7 bases are shared with TRBD2. The CDR3 runs to 14 residues. Trimming at V came to 3 bases and at J to 7 bases, leaving 7 bases not matched to a gene. Per germline, CDR1 SGHRS and CDR2 YFSETQ. CDR3 sequence (DNA): TGCGCCAGCAGCTCCCAGGGAGCGGGGAACATTCAGTACTTC. Translated, it gives CASSSQGAGNIQYF.

The chain carries TRBV3-1 and TRBJ2-2, with D possibly TRBD1 on 6 matching bases. Germline V CDR1 and CDR2: LGHDT, YNNKEL (reference sequence). The CDR3 contains 16 residues. V gave up 1 base and J gave up 1 base, with 10 bases separating them. DNA of the CDR3: TGTGCCAGCAGCCAAGGATCGGGACAGAACACCGGGGAGCTGTTTTTT. Its translation is CASSQGSGQNTGELFF.

This chain connects TRBV3-1 to TRBJ1-2; no clear D. Trimming took off 3 bases at V and 6 bases at J, with 11 bases between the two ends. This CDR3 is 13 amino acids long. In germline, CDR1 is LGHDT, CDR2 YNNKEL (reference sequence). Here the CDR3 reads CASSHPAGDGYTF. CDR3 in DNA: TGTGCCAGCAGCCACCCCGCCGGGGATGGCTACACCTTC.

The genes are TRBV10-2 and TRBJ2-7; no reliable D call. The length of the CDR3 is 14 residues. Germline V gene sequence: CDR1 WSHSY, CDR2 SAAADI. V lost 5 bases and J lost 0, with 11 bases in between. CDR3 protein: CASSYSRFSYEQYF. DNA for the CDR3: TGCGCCAGCAGTTACTCGAGGTTCTCCTACGAGCAGTACTTC.

This chain uses TRBV7-2 with TRBJ2-1; TRBD2 aligns across 7 bases. V shed 1 base and J 4 bases; nucleotides not matched to a gene: 4. Germline V CDR1 and CDR2: SGHTA, FQGNSA. CDR3 size: 15 residues. CDR3 in amino acids: CASSLVYSGYNEQFF. CDR3 DNA sequence: TGTGCCAGCAGCTTAGTATATAGCGGGTACAATGAGCAGTTCTTC.

This clonotype was recorded at least ten times. The gene calls are TRBV10-3 and TRBJ2-6; maybe TRBD1 (6 bases). Germline V lookup: CDR1 ENHRY, CDR2 SYGVKD. V lost 9 bases, J lost 3 bases, and 12 bases lay in between. The CDR3 covers 14 residues. CDR3 protein: CAIRQDGGANVLTF. The DNA of the CDR3 is TGTGCCATAAGACAGGATGGTGGGGCCAACGTCCTGACTTTC.

The chain links TRBV29-1 to TRBJ1-2; TRBD1 agrees at 9 bases. The CDR3 covers 12 residues. In germline, CDR1 is SQVTM, CDR2 ANQGSEA. J gave up 7 bases and V 6 bases, and 6 bases lay outside the gene matches. The CDR3 here is CSVTGQGGGYTF. CDR3 nucleotides: TGCAGCGTAACGGGACAGGGTGGTGGCTACACCTTC.

Details on this clonotype: At one end the junction does not follow the germline gene, possibly because of a read error. This CDR3 is CANSPPNRDSPAQETQYF. In nucleotides, the CDR3 is TGTGCCAACAGCCCTCCCAACCGGGACAGCCCAGCCCAAGAGACCCAGTACTTC. The chain employs TRBV7-2 and TRBJ2-5; 7 bases fit TRBD1. Per germline, CDR1 SGHTA and CDR2 FQGNSA. This CDR3 has 18 residues.

In this sample, this clonotype turned up many times. This rearrangement joins TRBV7-9 to TRBJ1-5; no reliable D call. There are 13 residues in the CDR3. V lost 6 bases to trimming and J lost 5 bases, with 11 bases between them. The germline CDR1 and CDR2 sequences are SEHNR and FQNEAQ (reference sequence). For the CDR3, the DNA is TGTGCCAGCAGTCCTATGTTTGATCAGCCCCAGCATTTT. This translates into CASSPMFDQPQHF.

V is TRBV9 and J is TRBJ1-2; tentatively, D is TRBD1 (5 bases). Deletions cut 4 bases from V and 10 bases from J, with 23 bases between. There are 15 residues in the CDR3. Germline V gene sequence: CDR1 SGDLS, CDR2 YYNGEE. CDR3 nucleotide sequence: TGTGCCAGCAGCCGACCCGGGGGGTGGGGCATCCTCTACACCTTC. It is translated as CASSRPGGWGILYTF.

The gene calls are TRBV7-9 and TRBJ1-3, with 7 bases matching TRBD1. The ends lost 2 bases at V and 3 bases at J; junction bases unmatched: 4. The germline gives CDR1 SEHNR, CDR2 FQNEAQ (reference sequence). The CDR3 totals 15 residues. In DNA form, the CDR3 reads TGTGCCAGCAGCTTAATAGGGGGCATTGGAAACACCATATATTTT. This encodes CASSLIGGIGNTIYF. Complete variable domain (other parts from reference TRBV7-9 and TRBJ1-3): DTGVSQNPRHKITKRGQNVTFRCDPISEHNRLYWYRQTLGQGPEFLTYFQNEAQLEKSRLLSDRFSAERPKGSFSTLEIQRTEQGDSAMYLCASSLIGGIGNTIYFGEGSWLTVV.

The J gene is TRBJ2-5, the V gene TRBV7-3; 9 nucleotides agree with TRBD2. Germline-derived CDR1 and CDR2 are SGHTA and FQGTGA. V lost 5 bases and J lost 4; bases outside the gene matches: 5. The CDR3 covers 14 residues. The CDR3 loop reads CASSTSGGRETQYF. The CDR3 region has the DNA TGTGCCAGCAGCACGAGCGGGGGGAGAGAGACCCAGTACTTC.

There are many counts of this clonotype. This chain connects TRBV4-1 to TRBJ1-2; 7 bases are shared with TRBD1. CDR1 is MGHRA, CDR2 YSYEKL, per germline. There are 14 residues in the CDR3. V lost 2 bases, J lost 5 bases, and 5 bases stayed unmatched. CDR3 sequence reads: CASSQRQGGYGYTF. The CDR3 DNA sequence: TGCGCCAGCAGCCAAAGACAGGGCGGGTATGGCTACACCTTC.

This clonotype appeared a few times. The genes are TRBV20-1 and TRBJ2-5; D is perhaps TRBD2 (6 bases). With 0 bases removed from V and 9 bases from J, the gap between germline ends came to 14 bases. Per germline, CDR1 DFQATT and CDR2 SNEGSKA (reference sequence). The CDR3 loop spans 13 amino acids. The CDR3 spells CSARDTRDSAQYF. As DNA, the CDR3 is TGCAGTGCTAGAGATACTAGGGACTCGGCCCAGTACTTC.

The table lists this clonotype with many counts. The genes are TRBV7-8 and TRBJ2-7; no definite D call. CDR3 length: 13 amino acids. The V and J ends lost 2 bases and 3 bases respectively, with 8 bases between them. CDR1 and CDR2 (germline): SGHVS, FQNEAQ. The CDR3 sequence is CASSLFQDYEQYF. As DNA, the CDR3 is TGTGCCAGCAGCTTATTCCAGGACTACGAGCAGTACTTC.

This clonotype has a handful of counts. V usage is TRBV20-1 and J usage is TRBJ1-5; D possibly corresponds to TRBD1 (6 bases). The germline CDR1 and CDR2 sequences are DFQATT and SNEGSKA (reference sequence). Trimming left V 6 bases short and J 1 base short, with 13 bases between. The CDR3 covers 14 residues. The CDR3 loop reads CSADRSLSNQPQHF. DNA of the CDR3: TGCAGTGCCGACAGGTCATTAAGCAATCAGCCCCAGCATTTT.

This chain joins TRBV7-9 and TRBJ1-1, with D unclear. The CDR3 is 11 residues long. The ends were cut back, 5 bases at V and 11 bases at J, with 12 bases in the middle. CDR1 SEHNR and CDR2 FQNEAQ come from the germline V gene (reference sequence). In DNA form, the CDR3 reads TGTGCCAGCAGCCGCAGCGGGTGGGCTTTCTTT. This codes for CASSRSGWAFF.

The V gene is TRBV3-2, the J gene TRBJ1-6. TRBV3-2 constitutes a pseudogene. The CDR3 sequence is 10 residues long. CDR3: CASSHWALHF. As DNA, the CDR3 is TGTGCCAGCAGCCACTGGGCCCTCCACTTT.

This chain joins TRBV9 and TRBJ2-2; maybe TRBD2 (5 bases). This CDR3 is built from 16 residues. Deletions cut 4 bases from V and 4 bases from J, with 17 bases between. The germline V gene encodes CDR1 SGDLS and CDR2 YYNGEE. CDR3 sequence (DNA): TGTGCCAGCAGCCTCCGCGAGATCGGGATCACCGGGGAGCTGTTTTTT. Amino acids: CASSLREIGITGELFF.

This clonotype showed up just a few times. The V call is TRBV19, the J call TRBJ2-1; possible D gene TRBD1, 5 bases. The CDR3 is 12 residues long. V lost 4 bases to trimming and J lost 4 bases, with 5 bases between them. From germline, CDR1 is LNHDA and CDR2 SQIVND (reference sequence). CDR3 region: CASSRQYNEQFF. For the CDR3, the DNA is TGTGCCAGTAGTAGACAGTACAATGAGCAGTTCTTC.

The chain employs TRBV19 and TRBJ2-1; 7 bases are a match to TRBD1. The junction had 4 bases not matched to a gene; V was cut back by 3 bases and J by 2 bases. The V gene's germline CDR1 is LNHDA and CDR2 SQIVND (reference sequence). CDR3 length equals 15 residues. DNA of the CDR3: TGTGCCAGTAGTATCCGACAGGGTCCCTACAATGAGCAGTTCTTC. Its protein is CASSIRQGPYNEQFF.

This chain links TRBV29-1 with TRBJ1-4; 8 positions agree with TRBD1. The V and J ends lost 5 bases and 6 bases, in that order; junction bases with no gene match: 2. The length of the CDR3 is 12 residues. CDR1 SQVTM and CDR2 ANQGSEA come from the germline V gene. The CDR3 is CSVTTGDEKLFF. CDR3 nucleotides: TGCAGCGTTACGACAGGGGATGAAAAACTGTTTTTT.